One sample yielded the 21 T cell receptor beta chains listed below, sequenced in a study of shared clonotypes between healthy human individuals. TCRdb's copy holds only in-frame clones and misses some; the assay was immunoSEQ multiplex PCR. The repertoire has some 1 million clones, 75% of them found once; the top ten carry 1.5%. Material: memory CD4+ T cells sorted from blood. Stated subset: CD45RA-negative fraction. These receptors were collected from a man aged 18 to 35 in good health.

The chain has TRBV7-9 and TRBJ1-1, with D unresolved. V was cut by 1 base and J by 1 base, with 7 bases left in between. The CDR3 runs 14 residues. CDR1 and CDR2 (germline): SEHNR, FQNEAQ (reference sequence). CDR3 sequence: CASSLGGTNTEAFF. The CDR3 region has the DNA TGTGCCAGCAGCTTAGGGGGAACGAACACTGAAGCTTTCTTT.

J is TRBJ2-5 and V is TRBV6-5; 8 bases line up with TRBD2. V dropped 6 bases and J dropped 4; count of bases not matched to a gene: 1. This CDR3 is built from 12 residues. Germline CDR1 is MNHEY and CDR2 is SVGAGI. CDR3 sequence reads: CASRRGGETQYF. CDR3 sequence (DNA): TGTGCCAGCAGACGGGGGGGAGAGACCCAGTACTTC.

The chain employs TRBV27 and TRBJ2-2; weak D call: TRBD2 (6 bases). Germline-derived CDR1 and CDR2 are MNHEY and SMNVEV (reference sequence). Trimming took off 3 bases at V and 1 base at J, with 15 bases between the two ends. The CDR3 is 17 residues long. The CDR3 protein is CASSFRGSAMNTGELFF. CDR3 nucleotide sequence: TGTGCCAGCAGTTTCCGGGGGTCGGCGATGAACACCGGGGAGCTGTTTTTT.

V usage is TRBV4-1 and J usage is TRBJ2-1; 14 bases are shared with TRBD2. Germline trimming cut 1 base from V and 10 bases from J; bases unmatched to any gene: 3. Germline V CDR1 and CDR2: MGHRA, YSYEKL. The CDR3 sequence is 15 residues long. For the CDR3, the DNA is TGCGCCAGCAGCCAAGGACTAGCGGGAGGGCCCGAGCAGTTCTTC. Protein sequence: CASSQGLAGGPEQFF.

This chain links TRBV7-8 with TRBJ1-2, with D perhaps TRBD1 (5 bases). This CDR3 region has 14 residues. Trimming pared 1 base from V and 7 bases from J, leaving 13 bases between. The germline V gene encodes CDR1 SGHVS and CDR2 FQNEAQ. CDR3 DNA: TGTGCCAGCAGCTTAGATAGACAGCTGATTGGCTACACCTTC. Protein product: CASSLDRQLIGYTF.

This chain links TRBV30 with TRBJ1-1, with D uncertain. The CDR3 has 14 residues. V lost 0 bases and J 4 bases, leaving 12 bases between the germline ends. Looked up from germline, CDR1 is GTSNPN and CDR2 is SVGIG (reference sequence). CDR3 nucleotide sequence: TGTGCCTGGAGTGTACTAATGGTTGCCACTGAAGCTTTCTTT. It specifies CAWSVLMVATEAFF.

This clone was counted at least ten times. The chain couples TRBV2 to TRBJ2-2; D is perhaps TRBD1 (7 bases). CDR3 length equals 15 residues. V gave up 4 bases and J gave up 4 bases, with 13 bases separating them. Per germline, CDR1 SNHLY and CDR2 FYNNEI. The CDR3 nucleotides read TGTGCCAGCAGTGGTTCCAGGGGGGTCACCGGGGAGCTGTTTTTT. Amino acid sequence: CASSGSRGVTGELFF.

The chain joins TRBV5-6 to TRBJ1-2; 8 bases fit TRBD1. Per the germline V gene, CDR1 is SGHDT and CDR2 is YYEEEE. J was trimmed by 8 bases and V by 2 bases; bases with no gene match: 5. CDR3 length: 13 residues. As DNA, the CDR3 is TGTGCCAGCAGCTTATTCGACAGGGGCGGCTACACCTTC. Protein product: CASSLFDRGGYTF.

The chain recombines TRBV5-1 with TRBJ2-5, with TRBD1 matching 7 bases. The CDR3 contains 16 residues. The V gene end was trimmed by 4 bases and the J gene end by 5 bases; junction bases not matched to a gene: 14. From germline, CDR1 is SGHRS and CDR2 YFSETQ. The CDR3 region is CASSPRQGLGWETQYF. In DNA, the CDR3 is TGCGCCAGCAGCCCTCGACAGGGCCTCGGTTGGGAGACCCAGTACTTC.

This clone was detected a few times. This CDR3 is also generated by other DNA sequences in the sample. CDR3 in amino acids: CASRTGQENTGELFF. Written as DNA, the CDR3 is TGTGCCAGCAGAACGGGACAGGAGAACACCGGGGAGCTGTTTTTT. The J gene is TRBJ2-2, the V gene TRBV6-5; 8 nucleotides agree with TRBD1. The V segment lost 6 bases and the J segment 1 base; nucleotides outside the gene matches: 4. Germline V CDR1 and CDR2: MNHEY, SVGAGI. This CDR3 spans 15 amino acids.

This clone was counted a few times. Additional DNA sequences in this sample encode the identical CDR3. The V call is TRBV6-6, the J call TRBJ1-2, with unresolved D. From germline, CDR1 is MNHNY and CDR2 SVGAGI (reference sequence). Trimming stripped 6 bases from V and 2 bases from J, with 7 bases between. The CDR3 is 12 amino acids. The CDR3 spells CASSLGNYGYTF. The CDR3 bases are TGTGCCAGCAGCCTGGGGAACTATGGCTACACCTTC.

The table lists this clone with a few counts. The chain joins TRBV7-9 to TRBJ1-6, with 7 bases that match TRBD1. The CDR3 is 15 amino acids. Germline trimming cut 3 bases from V and 7 bases from J; bases unmatched to any gene: 6. Germline CDR1 is SEHNR and CDR2 is FQNEAQ (reference sequence). CDR3 amino acids: CASSFAGGENSPLHF. The CDR3 nucleotides are TGTGCCAGCAGCTTTGCAGGGGGGGAAAATTCACCCCTCCACTTT. The whole variable domain, filled in from reference TRBV7-9 and TRBJ1-6, reads DTGVSQNPRHKITKRGQNVTFRCDPISEHNRLYWYRQTLGQGPEFLTYFQNEAQLEKSRLLSDRFSAERPKGSFSTLEIQRTEQGDSAMYLCASSFAGGENSPLHFGNGTRLTVT.

The chain carries TRBV28 and TRBJ1-2; TRBD1 might be the D (6 bases). Germline V lookup: CDR1 MDHEN, CDR2 SYDVKM. CDR3 size: 14 residues. Trimming removed 3 bases at V and 8 bases at J, with 16 bases between. The CDR3 DNA follows: TGTGCCAGCAGTTTTCAGGGGAAATCGGACGGCTACACCTTC. It codes for CASSFQGKSDGYTF.

Of note for this clone: The junction departs from the called germline gene at one end, perhaps through a read error. The J gene is TRBJ2-5, the V gene TRBV7-2; TRBD2 agrees at 7 bases. In germline, CDR1 is SGHTA, CDR2 FQGNSA. This CDR3 is 15 amino acids long. The CDR3 coding sequence is TGTGCCAGCAGTTTAGCGGGCACGTCAAGGGAGACCCAGTACTTC. This encodes CASSLAGTSRETQYF.

V usage is TRBV6-5 and J usage is TRBJ2-1; 8 bases are a match to TRBD1. The CDR3 runs 14 residues. Trimming took 6 bases from V and 4 from J; bases not matched to a gene: 5. CDR1 and CDR2 (germline): MNHEY, SVGAGI. The DNA of the CDR3 is TGTGCCAGCAGGGACAGGGTAGCGTACAATGAGCAGTTCTTC. This sequence encodes CASRDRVAYNEQFF.

The chain has TRBV7-9 and TRBJ2-3; tentatively, D is TRBD2 (5 bases). The CDR3 runs to 16 residues. V was pared by 1 base and J by 5 bases, with 16 bases between. Germline V lookup: CDR1 SEHNR, CDR2 FQNEAQ (reference sequence). CDR3 in amino acids: CASSLGGWEWKDTQYF. The CDR3 nucleotides are TGTGCCAGCAGCTTAGGAGGGTGGGAGTGGAAAGATACGCAGTATTTT.

V and J are TRBV18 and TRBJ1-5; TRBD1 aligns across 7 bases. V lost 3 bases and J lost 7; bases outside the gene matches: 6. The CDR3 sequence is 14 residues long. Germline CDR1 and CDR2: KGHSH and LQKENI. CDR3 amino acids: CASSPDRRGQPQHF. CDR3 DNA: TGTGCCAGCTCACCGGACAGGCGCGGGCAGCCCCAGCATTTT.

This clone was seen a few times. Other DNA sequences in this specimen translate into the identical CDR3. The chain uses TRBV5-1 and TRBJ1-1; D unresolved. Germline V gene lookup returns CDR1 SGHRS and CDR2 YFSETQ. The V end was cut by 0 bases, the J end by 2 bases, with 8 bases between. There are 14 residues in the CDR3. CDR3 loop: CASSLAQTNTEAFF. DNA of the CDR3: TGCGCCAGCAGCTTGGCGCAGACTAACACTGAAGCTTTCTTT.

The chain recombines TRBV29-1 with TRBJ2-3, with D perhaps assigned TRBD1 or TRBD2 (5 bases each). The V gene lost 7 bases and the J gene lost 0 bases, with 17 bases spanning the gap. The CDR3 spans 15 residues. Germline CDR1 reads SQVTM; CDR2 reads ANQGSEA. The CDR3 nucleotides are TGCAGCGCCTCATCGGGACGGACAAGCACAGATACGCAGTATTTT. Protein product: CSASSGRTSTDTQYF.

A note on this clone: This sample includes further DNA sequences coding for the same CDR3. The V call is TRBV19, the J call TRBJ1-4; possibly TRBD1 for D (5 bases). Per the germline V gene, CDR1 is LNHDA and CDR2 is SQIVND (reference sequence). The V end lost 4 bases, the J end lost 4 bases, and 10 bases lay between the germline ends. This CDR3 contains 14 residues. The CDR3 loop reads CASSKGRINEKLFF. DNA for the CDR3: TGTGCCAGTAGTAAGGGGCGGATTAATGAAAAACTGTTTTTT.

The V and J genes are TRBV7-2 and TRBJ2-1; 10 bases map to TRBD2. The CDR3 covers 16 residues. V shed 8 bases, J shed 1 base, and the junction held 8 bases outside the gene matches. CDR1 is SGHTA and CDR2 is FQGNSA in the germline V gene. The CDR3 DNA follows: TGTGCCAGCTCCAAAAGCGGGGGGGGTTCCTACAATGAGCAGTTCTTC. Residues: CASSKSGGGSYNEQFF.